The next 20 T cell receptor beta chains were all read from a single sample in a study of blood T cell repertoires in COVID-19. Sequencing used immunoSEQ multiplex PCR; TCRdb keeps in-frame clones, though not all of them. Of about 310,000 clones in the sample, about nine tenths are singletons; the top ten hold 4% to 6%. The sequencing input was PBMCs or T cells enriched from blood (not recorded which). The receptor source for this set is a man aged 55 to 70 who had recovered from COVID-19.

This chain joins TRBV18 and TRBJ1-1; D is perhaps TRBD1 (5 bases). In germline, CDR1 is KGHSH, CDR2 LQKENI. This CDR3 is 13 amino acids long. The germline V and J ends were trimmed by 5 bases and 4 bases, with 11 bases remaining between them. DNA of the CDR3: TGTGCCAGCTCAACCAGGGTTGCCACTGAAGCTTTCTTT. It codes for CASSTRVATEAFF.

The chain recombines TRBV3-1 (or the pseudogene TRBV3-2) with TRBJ1-3, with D possibly matching TRBD1 (5 bases). This CDR3 spans 15 amino acids. Trimming cost V 4 bases and J 0 bases, with 10 bases left between them. From germline, CDR1 is LGHDT and CDR2 YNNKEL (reference sequence). The CDR3 is CASSRGGLSGNTIYF. CDR3 DNA sequence: TGTGCCAGCAGCCGCGGGGGTCTCTCTGGAAACACCATATATTTT.

The rearrangement uses TRBV5-1 and TRBJ1-1; tentatively, D is TRBD1 (6 bases). V was clipped by 4 bases and J by 5 bases, with 15 bases between them. Germline CDR1 is SGHRS and CDR2 is YFSETQ. The CDR3 is made up of 14 amino acids. CDR3 residues: CASSTTGFGTEAFF. The CDR3 nucleotides are TGCGCCAGCAGCACCACAGGGTTTGGAACTGAAGCTTTCTTT.

V and J are TRBV9 and TRBJ2-7; D is unclear. V shed 4 bases and J shed 6 bases, with 17 bases lying between them. The germline V gene has CDR1 SGDLS and CDR2 YYNGEE. This CDR3 region has 14 residues. CDR3 nucleotide sequence: TGTGCCAGCAGCACAGACCCTCGCAAAGGCGAGCAGTACTTC. Protein sequence: CASSTDPRKGEQYF.

The V gene is TRBV19, the J gene TRBJ2-6, with a tentative D call TRBD2 (5 bases). The CDR3 is 15 residues long. Germline V gene data show CDR1 as LNHDA and CDR2 as SQIVND (reference sequence). V was clipped by 6 bases and J by 0 bases, with 9 bases between them. The CDR3 is CASREVSSGANVLTF. The DNA for the CDR3 is TGTGCCAGTAGGGAGGTCTCCTCTGGGGCCAACGTCCTGACTTTC. Combining the CDR3 with reference TRBV19 and TRBJ2-6 gives the whole variable domain DGGITQSPKYLFRKEGQNVTLSCEQNLNHDAMYWYRQDPGQGLRLIYYSQIVNDFQKGDIAEGYSVSREKKESFPLTVTSAQKNPTAFYLCASREVSSGANVLTFGAGSRLTVL.

The chain couples TRBV3-1 (or the pseudogene TRBV3-2) to TRBJ1-5; 9 bases are a match to TRBD1. Germline loops: CDR1 LGHDT, CDR2 YNNKEL (reference sequence). CDR3 length: 15 residues. Trimming took 4 bases from V and 11 from J; bases not matched to a gene: 12. CDR3 sequence reads: CASSRRTGALLSQHF. DNA for the CDR3: TGTGCCAGCAGCCGGAGGACAGGGGCATTACTGTCCCAGCATTTT.

CDR3 nucleotides: TGTGCCAGCAGCTTTGCAGCGGGCCCTGGAAACACCATATATTTT. It encodes CASSFAAGPGNTIYF. The rearrangement uses TRBV5-5 and TRBJ1-3; D remains ambiguous. The CDR3 consists of 15 residues. V gave up 2 bases and J gave up 2 bases, with 11 bases separating them. CDR1 SGHKS and CDR2 YYEKEE come from the germline V gene (reference sequence).

The table lists this clone with a count of one. The rearrangement uses TRBV28 and TRBJ2-5, with a possible D match to TRBD1 (6 bases). Trimming took 2 bases from V and 0 from J, leaving 13 bases between them. The CDR3 runs to 16 residues. CDR1 and CDR2 (germline): MDHEN, SYDVKM. The CDR3 sequence is CASSLQGGPYQETQYF. CDR3 sequence (DNA): TGTGCCAGCAGTTTACAAGGGGGACCGTACCAAGAGACCCAGTACTTC. The entire variable domain, with the rest obtained from reference TRBV28 and TRBJ2-5, is as follows: DVKVTQSSRYLVKRTGEKVFLECVQDMDHENMFWYRQDPGLGLRLIYFSYDVKMKEKGDIPEGYSVSREKKERFSLILESASTNQTSMYLCASSLQGGPYQETQYFGPGTRLLVL.

This clone was detected once. The chain joins TRBV5-1 to TRBJ2-6, with no clear D. CDR1 and CDR2 from the germline V gene are SGHRS and YFSETQ. V lost 0 bases and J lost 0, with 10 bases in between. The CDR3 is 17 amino acids. The DNA for the CDR3 is TGCGCCAGCAGCTTGGACGCGTGGAGCTCTGGGGCCAACGTCCTGACTTTC. This gives the protein CASSLDAWSSGANVLTF.

The chain joins TRBV5-1 to TRBJ1-2; TRBD1 matches 7 bases. The CDR3 extends over 15 amino acids. Losses at the gene ends were 1 base for V and 1 base for J; bases not matched to a gene: 4. Germline assignment: CDR1 SGHRS and CDR2 YFSETQ. CDR3 loop: CASSLTGDLNYGYTF. The DNA of the CDR3 is TGCGCCAGCAGCTTGACAGGGGACCTTAACTATGGCTACACCTTC.

V usage is TRBV5-4 and J usage is TRBJ2-7, with 7 positions matching TRBD1. Per germline, CDR1 SGHNT and CDR2 YYREEE (reference sequence). CDR3 length: 15 amino acids. Unmatched junction bases numbered 8, after V lost 4 bases and J lost 1 base. CDR3 DNA sequence: TGTGCCAGCAGCCTGGGGACAGTCCATTCCTACGAGCAGTACTTC. Its translation is CASSLGTVHSYEQYF.

The chain couples TRBV28 to TRBJ2-1; possible D gene TRBD1, 6 bases. CDR1 and CDR2 from the germline V gene are MDHEN and SYDVKM. The CDR3 runs 19 residues. Trimming removed 6 bases from V and 4 bases from J, with 28 bases in between. CDR3 nucleotides: TGTGCCAGCAGGGAAGACAGGACCTTGGCGCTCAACCCGTACAATGAGCAGTTCTTC. This translates into CASREDRTLALNPYNEQFF. Supplemented by reference TRBV28 and TRBJ2-1, the full variable domain reads DVKVTQSSRYLVKRTGEKVFLECVQDMDHENMFWYRQDPGLGLRLIYFSYDVKMKEKGDIPEGYSVSREKKERFSLILESASTNQTSMYLCASREDRTLALNPYNEQFFGPGTRLTVL.

The CDR3 region has the DNA TGCGCCAGCAGCGGACAGGGACGCACAGATACGCAGTATTTT. Its translation: CASSGQGRTDTQYF. The chain carries TRBV5-1 and TRBJ2-3, with 8 positions matching TRBD1. The CDR3 has 14 residues. Losses at the gene ends were 4 bases for V and 1 base for J; bases not matched to a gene: 2. From germline, CDR1 is SGHRS and CDR2 YFSETQ.

This chain uses TRBV5-4 with TRBJ1-1; perhaps TRBD1 as D (6 bases). Germline V gene sequence: CDR1 SGHNT, CDR2 YYREEE (reference sequence). This CDR3 contains 14 residues. Trimming left V 5 bases short and J 1 base short, with 12 bases between. This chain's CDR3 is CASRKGERNTEAFF. In DNA, the CDR3 is TGTGCCAGCAGAAAGGGGGAACGGAACACTGAAGCTTTCTTT.

The rearrangement uses TRBV2 and TRBJ2-2; 12 nucleotides align to TRBD2. CDR1 SNHLY and CDR2 FYNNEI come from the germline V gene. After removal of 6 bases from V and 7 bases from J, the junction contained 6 bases not matched to a gene. The CDR3 runs 15 residues. CDR3 DNA: TGTGCCAGCAGCAGTCCTAGCGGGAGGGACGGGGAGCTGTTTTTT. Translation gives CASSSPSGRDGELFF.

V is TRBV6-1 and J is TRBJ2-4, with TRBD2 identical over 9 bases. J was trimmed by 4 bases and V by 3 bases; bases with no gene match: 1. Germline V gene sequence: CDR1 MNHNS, CDR2 SASEGT. The CDR3 is 14 residues long. Here the CDR3 reads CASSDSGSKNIQYF. The CDR3 region has the DNA TGTGCCAGCAGTGATAGCGGGAGTAAAAACATTCAGTACTTC.

The gene calls are TRBV27 and TRBJ2-1; 8 nucleotides match TRBD2. With 6 bases clipped from V and 0 bases from J, the junction kept 4 bases outside the gene matches. The CDR3 is 15 amino acids. Germline V lookup: CDR1 MNHEY, CDR2 SMNVEV (reference sequence). The CDR3 nucleotides are TGTGCCAGCAGCAATAGCGGGACCTCCTACAATGAGCAGTTCTTC. Translation: CASSNSGTSYNEQFF.

V is TRBV19 and J is TRBJ2-1; 14 nucleotides line up with TRBD2. The germline CDR1 and CDR2 sequences are LNHDA and SQIVND (reference sequence). V was pared by 11 bases and J by 11 bases, with 5 bases of the junction left unmatched. The CDR3 contains 12 residues. The DNA for the CDR3 is TGTGCCTTGACTAGCGGGAGGGCCAAGCAGTTCTTC. Its protein is CALTSGRAKQFF. Filled out from reference TRBV19 and TRBJ2-1, the complete variable domain reads DGGITQSPKYLFRKEGQNVTLSCEQNLNHDAMYWYRQDPGQGLRLIYYSQIVNDFQKGDIAEGYSVSREKKESFPLTVTSAQKNPTAFYLCALTSGRAKQFFGPGTRLTVL.

The chain has TRBV4-3 and TRBJ2-1; TRBD2 matches 8 bases. Germline V CDR1 and CDR2: LGHNA, YSLEER. The V segment lost 0 bases and the J segment 6 bases; nucleotides outside the gene matches: 10. This CDR3 spans 17 amino acids. The CDR3 reads CASSQDWSSGRFNEQFF. The CDR3 nucleotides are TGCGCCAGCAGCCAAGATTGGTCTAGCGGGCGCTTCAATGAGCAGTTCTTC.

The chain has TRBV24-1 and TRBJ1-2; 8 bases are a match to TRBD1. V gave up 0 bases and J gave up 7 bases; unmatched junction bases: 3. This CDR3 spans 14 amino acids. Looked up from germline, CDR1 is KGHDR and CDR2 is SFDVKD. The CDR3 is CATSDLPGGGGYTF. CDR3 sequence (DNA): TGTGCCACCAGTGATTTGCCAGGGGGCGGTGGCTACACCTTC.